These 21 T cell receptor beta chains share one sample of origin, sequenced in a study of esophageal squamous cell carcinoma under preoperative chemotherapy. Described time point: before preoperative PTX-NDP chemotherapy. MiXCR was run by TCRdb on the PCR reads, yielding one entry per CDR3 protein. This table has tens of thousands of distinct CDR3 sequences, roughly 48% appearing once. Sampling was done from a patient given preoperative chemotherapy. The origin of the receptors is a human donor with esophageal squamous cell carcinoma. The donor label of this sample is uncertain.

This clonotype was seen a handful of times. At one end, the junction sequence differs from germline, possibly due to a read error. The chain carries TRBV6-1 and TRBJ2-5; 9 positions match TRBD2. The CDR3 has 15 amino acids. Germline CDR1 and CDR2: MNHNS and SASEGT. DNA of the CDR3: TGTGCCAGCAGAGAAGTAGCGGGGGCCGGGGAGACCCAGTACTTC. Encoded protein: CASREVAGAGETQYF.

This chain uses TRBV9 with TRBJ2-3; 12 bases are shared with TRBD1. The V gene's germline CDR1 is SGDLS and CDR2 YYNGEE. Trimming removed 0 bases from V and 7 bases from J; junction bases left unmatched: 3. This CDR3 is 15 amino acids long. The chain's CDR3 is CASSVGDRGHNTQYF. CDR3 nucleotides: TGTGCCAGCAGCGTAGGGGACAGGGGGCATAATACGCAGTATTTT. Full variable domain (outside the CDR3, taken from reference TRBV9 and TRBJ2-3): DSGVTQTPKHLITATGQRVTLRCSPRSGDLSVYWYQQSLDQGLQFLIQYYNGEERAKGNILERFSAQQFPDLHSELNLSSLELGDSALYFCASSVGDRGHNTQYFGPGTRLTVL.

A note on this clonotype: The junction differs from germline at one of its ends, possibly a read error. This sequence joins TRBV7-3 and TRBJ2-5; D is perhaps TRBD2 (7 bases). Germline V gene lookup returns CDR1 SGHTA and CDR2 FQGTGA. The CDR3 consists of 17 residues. This chain's CDR3 is CASSAGPGGGVQDTQYF. The CDR3 nucleotides are TGTGCCAGCAGCGCGGGGCCGGGGGGCGGGGTCCAAGACACCCAGTACTTC. The full variable domain, with the rest looked up from reference TRBV7-3 and TRBJ2-5, is GAGVSQTPSNKVTEKGKYVELRCDPISGHTALYWYRQSLGQGPEFLIYFQGTGAADDSGLPNDRFFAVRPEGSVSTLKIQRTERGDSAVYLCASSAGPGGGVQDTQYFGPGTRLLVL.

This chain uses TRBV7-2 with TRBJ2-3; 8 bases are a match to TRBD2. CDR1 and CDR2 (germline): SGHTA, FQGNSA. J gave up 12 bases and V 5 bases, and 16 bases lay outside the gene matches. The CDR3 contains 15 residues. The CDR3 loop is CASSRMAGGKNIQYF. In DNA form, the CDR3 reads TGTGCCAGCAGCAGAATGGCGGGAGGCAAAAATATTCAGTATTTT.

This clonotype was seen a handful of times. The chain employs TRBV7-6 and TRBJ2-3; either TRBD1 or TRBD2 may fit D (5 bases each). The closer fit of TRBJ2-7 to the DNA end suggests the J call may be wrong. This CDR3 region has 15 residues. Germline CDR1 reads SGHVS; CDR2 reads FNYEAQ. The CDR3, as DNA: TGTGCCAGCAGCTCGGGGCCCAGAGCCAAAAATACGCAGTACTTC. Translation: CASSSGPRAKNTQYF.

Within the sample, this clonotype is medium-sized. The chain is built from TRBV7-2 and TRBJ2-5; the D gene is possibly TRBD1 (6 bases). The CDR3 covers 14 residues. V was trimmed by 5 bases and J by 3 bases, leaving 13 bases between them. Germline lookup yields CDR1 SGHTA and CDR2 FQGNSA. The CDR3 nucleotides are TGTGCCAGCAGCCCTACCGGGGACAAAGAGACCCAGTACTTC. Translated: CASSPTGDKETQYF.

The rearrangement uses TRBV6-5 and TRBJ1-3, with a possible D match to TRBD1 (6 bases). The CDR3 spans 14 residues. Trimming stripped 2 bases from V and 4 bases from J, with 9 bases between. From germline, CDR1 is MNHEY and CDR2 SVGAGI. The CDR3 protein is CASSYGGGGNTIYF. The CDR3 DNA sequence: TGTGCCAGCAGTTACGGGGGGGGCGGAAACACCATATATTTT.

This rearrangement joins TRBV12-3 or TRBV12-4 to TRBJ2-4; D unresolved. The CDR3 has 14 residues. CDR3 nucleotides: TGTGCGGGTACCGGGCCCGGTGACAAAAACATTCAGTACTTC. Translated, it gives CAGTGPGDKNIQYF.

This clonotype was picked up one time. The chain joins TRBV20-1 to TRBJ2-1; no clear D. The germline CDR1 and CDR2 sequences are DFQATT and SNEGSKA (reference sequence). The CDR3 contains 10 residues. Trimming cost V 0 bases and J 10 bases, with 4 bases left between them. The CDR3 spells CSARDEEQFF. Here the CDR3 DNA reads TGCAGTGCTAGAGATGAAGAGCAGTTCTTC.

This clonotype was detected only a few times. V usage is TRBV7-8 and J usage is TRBJ2-3; tentatively, D is TRBD1 or TRBD2 (6 bases each). The V end was cut by 1 base, the J end by 2 bases, with 13 bases between. Germline values: CDR1 SGHVS, CDR2 FQNEAQ. This CDR3 spans 16 amino acids. CDR3 protein: CASSLGRGVATDTQYF. For the CDR3, the DNA is TGTGCCAGCAGCTTAGGAAGGGGGGTAGCCACAGATACGCAGTATTTT.

This chain uses TRBV12-3 or TRBV12-4 with TRBJ2-4; D may correspond to TRBD1 or TRBD2 (6 bases each). The CDR3 sequence is 14 residues long. CDR3 amino acids: CAWTGGRDKNIQYF. CDR3 coding DNA: TGTGCGTGGACCGGGGGCCGTGACAAAAACATTCAGTACTTC.

This clonotype was observed a few times. This may come from a read error, since a much larger clone is one base off. The rearrangement joins TRBV12-3 or TRBV12-4 to TRBJ2-1; D gene unclear. The CDR3 contains 12 residues. Trimming removed 2 bases from V and 10 bases from J, with 9 bases in between. CDR3 amino acids: CASSLSIYEQFF. CDR3 coding DNA: TGTGCCAGCAGTTTATCCATCTACGAGCAGTTCTTC.

This clonotype was observed a handful of times. The rearrangement links TRBV12-3 or TRBV12-4 to TRBJ2-1; D may be TRBD1 (6 bases). The CDR3 is made up of 14 amino acids. V shed 2 bases and J shed 7 bases, with 12 bases lying between them. The CDR3 DNA reads TGTGCCAGCAGTTTATCCCAGGACAGAAATGAGCAGTTCTTC. Its translation: CASSLSQDRNEQFF.

The gene calls are TRBV7-3 and TRBJ2-3, with D unclear. With 5 bases removed from V and 5 bases from J, the gap between germline ends came to 11 bases. CDR1 and CDR2 from the germline V gene are SGHTA and FQGTGA. This CDR3 is 13 amino acids long. The CDR3 loop reads CASSPSSGDTQYF. CDR3 in DNA: TGTGCCAGCAGCCCCTCGTCGGGAGATACGCAGTATTTT.

This clonotype was seen at least ten times. A much larger clone differs by one base, so this may be a read error. V is TRBV6-1 and J is TRBJ2-1, with a weak D call TRBD2 (5 bases). V dropped 8 bases and J dropped 13 bases, with 21 bases sitting between them. The germline V gene encodes CDR1 MNHNS and CDR2 SASEGT. CDR3 length: 13 amino acids. The chain's CDR3 is CASDEGWGETQFF. DNA for the CDR3: TGTGCCAGCGACGAAGGGTGGGGAGAGACCCAGTTCTTC.

This clonotype was counted ten times or more. The chain links TRBV6-5 to TRBJ2-7; 9 bases are a match to TRBD2. The J segment lost 3 bases and the V segment lost 6 bases, leaving 3 bases of the junction unmatched. The germline CDR1 and CDR2 sequences are MNHEY and SVGAGI. The CDR3 is 13 residues long. The CDR3 protein is CASRAGGGYEQYF. The CDR3 DNA reads as TGTGCCAGCAGGGCGGGGGGGGGCTACGAGCAGTACTTC.

By sample fraction, this clonotype is large. This chain connects TRBV7-2 to TRBJ2-5, with D unclear. V was clipped by 5 bases and J by 4 bases, with 11 bases between them. From germline, CDR1 is SGHTA and CDR2 FQGNSA. This CDR3 comprises 13 residues. The CDR3 bases are TGTGCCAGCAGCGTGTCCGTAGGAGAGACCCAGTACTTC. Protein: CASSVSVGETQYF.

The rearrangement links TRBV10-3 to TRBJ2-5; weak D call: TRBD2 (5 bases). The CDR3 runs to 17 residues. Germline V gene lookup returns CDR1 ENHRY and CDR2 SYGVKD. The V end was cut by 0 bases, the J end by 11 bases, with 25 bases between. Here the CDR3 DNA reads TGTGCCATCAGTGAGTCGAGACCCGCTAGCTCCTACAATGAGCAGTACTTC. This encodes CAISESRPASSYNEQYF.

The chain is built from TRBV6-1 and TRBJ2-3; TRBD1 matches at 7 bases. The germline gives CDR1 MNHNS, CDR2 SASEGT. CDR3 length: 16 residues. After removal of 4 bases from V and 1 base from J, the junction contained 8 bases not matched to a gene. The CDR3 spells CASSAFDRDGTDTQYF. Here the CDR3 DNA reads TGTGCCAGCAGTGCGTTCGACAGGGACGGCACAGATACGCAGTATTTT.

This clonotype occurred a few times. The chain joins TRBV18 to TRBJ1-5; a weak D match, TRBD1 (5 bases). V dropped 2 bases and J dropped 7 bases, with 15 bases sitting between them. CDR1 and CDR2 (germline): KGHSH, LQKENI. The CDR3 spans 15 residues. CDR3 region: CASSPSSQGNQPQHF. CDR3 bases: TGTGCCAGCTCACCAAGTTCGCAGGGAAACCAGCCCCAGCATTTT.

This clonotype has only a few counts. The chain has TRBV7-2 and TRBJ2-1; D possibly corresponds to TRBD1 (6 bases). V shed 5 bases and J shed 10 bases, with 15 bases lying between them. Germline V CDR1 and CDR2: SGHTA, FQGNSA. The CDR3 is 13 amino acids. The CDR3 DNA is TGTGCCAGCAGCGGGGGCCCCTGGACGGAGCAGTTCTTC. Amino acids: CASSGGPWTEQFF.